The 5 T cell receptor beta chains below come from one sample, sequenced in a study of blood T cells in healthy people across ages. Combining a sample-barcoded 5' primer with a J-beta primer mix, a second PCR ran for about 7 to 12 cycles. TCRdb reprocessed the 5' RACE reads with MiXCR, giving one entry per CDR3 protein. The sample records hundreds of thousands of distinct CDR3 sequences, around three fifths being singletons. The sample comprised blood. These receptors were obtained from a man aged 35-49 years in good health.

The chain uses TRBV29-1 and TRBJ1-4, with TRBD1 as a possible D gene (5 bases). The CDR3 has 13 amino acids. CDR1 is SQVTM, CDR2 ANQGSEA, per germline. Trimming took off 4 bases at V and 4 bases at J, with 10 bases between the two ends. CDR3 nucleotide sequence: TGCAGCGTTGCCCAGGGCTTTAATGAAAAACTGTTTTTT. This gives the protein CSVAQGFNEKLFF.

The table lists this clonotype with a few counts. The CDR3 nucleotides are TGCGCCAGCGGACTACTAGCTGCTGAAGAGACCCAGTACTTC. It translates to CASGLLAAEETQYF. V usage is TRBV5-1 and J usage is TRBJ2-5, with D possibly matching TRBD2 (6 bases). The CDR3 length is 14 residues. V was pared by 7 bases and J by 3 bases, with 16 bases between. Germline-derived CDR1 and CDR2 are SGHRS and YFSETQ.

This chain uses TRBV10-3 with TRBJ2-7; D may be TRBD1 (5 bases). V dropped 6 bases and J dropped 3 bases, with 12 bases sitting between them. The germline V gene has CDR1 ENHRY and CDR2 SYGVKD. The CDR3 runs 13 residues. CDR3 amino acids: CAIRGEVGYEQYF. The CDR3 nucleotides read TGTGCCATCAGAGGGGAAGTGGGCTACGAGCAGTACTTC.

The chain uses TRBV25-1 and TRBJ1-6; 7 bases map to TRBD1. After removal of 7 bases from V and 10 bases from J, the junction contained 10 bases not matched to a gene. Germline CDR1 is MGHDK and CDR2 is SYGVNS. The CDR3 is 14 residues long. The CDR3 DNA reads TGTGCCAGCAAAGAGGGGGCCGAGGGGTCACCCCTCCACTTT. This codes for CASKEGAEGSPLHF.

V usage is TRBV9 and J usage is TRBJ1-4, with D unresolved. The CDR3 is 13 residues long. CDR1 is SGDLS, CDR2 YYNGEE, per germline. V gave up 1 base and J gave up 8 bases, with 9 bases separating them. The CDR3, as DNA: TGTGCCAGCAGCGTACAGGAGGGAGAAAAACTGTTTTTT. The encoded protein is CASSVQEGEKLFF.